This is a list of T cell receptor beta chains from one sample in a study of T cell clonotyping in hematopoietic cell transplantation. Profiled with immunoSEQ multiplex PCR; TCRdb holds only in-frame clones, not every one. The data hold 10,000 to 15,000 clones, with more than 85% observed a single time. The source material was peripheral blood mononuclear cells. The receptors were sampled from a woman aged 50 to 60 in good health. Some clones in this sample may be carry-over from other donors' samples. Each CDR3 is given with its conserved first and last residue. D genes are given only for firm matches. The size field is filled for only some rows; it gives once, few, many or a size class.

J: TRBJ2-3; D: .; size: .; V: TRBV11-2; CDR3: CASSLAGQYTDTQYF; DNA: TGTGCCAGCAGCTTAGCGGGGCAATATACAGATACGCAGTATTTT
J: TRBJ1-6; D: .; size: .; V: TRBV6-5; CDR3: CASSYSIQGNSPLHF; DNA: TGTGCCAGCAGTTACTCGATCCAGGGGAATTCACCCCTCCACTTT
J: TRBJ1-1; D: TRBD1; size: .; V: TRBV19; CDR3: CASSPTGQGWTEAFF; DNA: TGTGCCAGTAGTCCCACGGGACAGGGATGGACTGAAGCTTTCTTT
J: TRBJ2-7; D: .; size: once; V: TRBV29-1; CDR3: CSAWQGNEQYF; DNA: TGCAGCGCCTGGCAGGGAAACGAGCAGTACTTC
J: TRBJ1-6; D: .; size: .; V: TRBV7-2; CDR3: CASSLIPSPLHF; DNA: TGTGCCAGCAGCTTAATTCCTTCACCCCTCCACTTT
J: TRBJ2-7; D: .; size: .; V: TRBV30; CDR3: CAWSVSWGSPYEQYF; DNA: TGTGCCTGGAGTGTAAGCTGGGGAAGTCCCTACGAGCAGTACTTC
J: TRBJ1-5; D: TRBD1; size: .; V: TRBV7-9; CDR3: CASSLDRTGGTQPQHF; DNA: TGTGCCAGCAGCTTAGATCGGACAGGGGGTACACAGCCCCAGCATTTT
J: TRBJ1-5; D: TRBD1; size: .; V: TRBV7-2; CDR3: CASSLKQGANQPQHF; DNA: TGTGCCAGCAGCTTAAAACAGGGGGCGAATCAGCCCCAGCATTTT
J: TRBJ2-2; D: .; size: .; V: TRBV6-1; CDR3: CASSDFSTGELFF; DNA: TGTGCCAGCAGTGATTTCTCCACCGGGGAGCTGTTTTTT
J: TRBJ1-6; D: .; size: .; V: TRBV18; CDR3: CASSGQGRHSPLHF; DNA: TGTGCCAGCTCAGGCCAGGGGAGGCATTCACCCCTCCACTTT
J: TRBJ2-7; D: .; size: once; V: TRBV7-2; CDR3: CASSLGGVEQYF; DNA: TGTGCCAGCAGCTTAGGGGGAGTCGAGCAGTACTTC
J: TRBJ1-6; D: TRBD1; size: few; V: TRBV4-3; CDR3: CASSYRQGHNSPLHF; DNA: TGCGCCAGCAGCTACAGACAGGGGCACAATTCACCCCTCCACTTT
J: TRBJ1-2; D: .; size: .; V: TRBV28; CDR3: CASSAGGNYGYTF; DNA: TGTGCCAGCAGTGCGGGGGGCAACTATGGCTACACCTTC
J: TRBJ2-7; D: TRBD2; size: .; V: TRBV4-1; CDR3: CASSQGLAGALTYEQYF; DNA: TGCGCCAGCAGCCAAGGGCTAGCGGGGGCTTTAACCTACGAGCAGTACTTC
J: TRBJ1-1; D: .; size: .; V: TRBV5-4; CDR3: CASSPELNTEAFF; DNA: TGTGCCAGCAGCCCCGAGCTGAACACTGAAGCTTTCTTT
J: TRBJ1-4; D: TRBD1; size: .; V: TRBV9; CDR3: CASSLGTVYSEKLFF; DNA: TGTGCCAGCAGCTTAGGGACAGTTTATTCTGAAAAACTGTTTTTT
J: TRBJ1-2; D: .; size: .; V: TRBV2; CDR3: CASTVGESYGYTF; DNA: TGTGCCAGCACTGTCGGGGAGAGCTATGGCTACACCTTC
J: TRBJ2-1; D: .; size: .; V: TRBV10-3; CDR3: CAISEEVANEQFF; DNA: TGTGCCATCAGTGAGGAAGTCGCGAATGAGCAGTTCTTC
J: TRBJ1-2; D: .; size: .; V: TRBV5-5; CDR3: CASSPDFYGYTF; DNA: TGTGCCAGCAGCCCGGACTTCTATGGCTACACCTTC
J: TRBJ2-1; D: TRBD2; size: .; V: TRBV9; CDR3: CASSVIAGATSYNEQFF; DNA: TGTGCCAGCAGCGTTATAGCGGGGGCTACCTCCTACAATGAGCAGTTCTTC
J: TRBJ2-7; D: .; size: .; V: TRBV28; CDR3: CASSVGPSSYEQYF; DNA: TGTGCCAGCAGCGTAGGGCCAAGCTCCTACGAGCAGTACTTC
J: TRBJ1-2; D: .; size: .; V: TRBV7-9; CDR3: CASSLYQGYNNYGYTF; DNA: TGTGCCAGCAGCTTATATCAGGGGTACAATAACTATGGCTACACCTTC
J: TRBJ2-1; D: TRBD1; size: .; V: TRBV27; CDR3: CASSRRDSQPNEQFF; DNA: TGTGCCAGCAGTCGCCGGGACAGCCAACCCAATGAGCAGTTCTTC
J: TRBJ2-1; D: TRBD2; size: .; V: TRBV27; CDR3: CASTGLAGVSYNEQFF; DNA: TGTGCCAGCACCGGACTAGCGGGGGTGTCCTACAATGAGCAGTTCTTC
J: TRBJ1-2; D: .; size: .; V: TRBV6-1; CDR3: CASSEAVAGAYGYTF; DNA: TGTGCCAGCAGTGAAGCGGTTGCAGGGGCGTATGGCTACACCTTC
J: TRBJ2-5; D: .; size: once; V: TRBV5-6; CDR3: CASSLASSWFAGETQYF; DNA: TGTGCCAGCAGCTTGGCCAGTTCGTGGTTTGCGGGGGAGACCCAGTACTTC
J: TRBJ2-1; D: TRBD1; size: .; V: TRBV7-7; CDR3: CASSLGQGADEQFF; DNA: TGTGCTAGCAGCCTTGGACAGGGGGCGGATGAGCAGTTCTTC
J: TRBJ2-7; D: .; size: .; V: TRBV6-5; CDR3: CASKGGGPYEQYF; DNA: TGTGCCAGCAAAGGGGGGGGCCCCTACGAGCAGTACTTC
J: TRBJ1-2; D: .; size: .; V: TRBV29-1; CDR3: CSVARANYGYTF; DNA: TGCAGCGTAGCGAGGGCGAACTATGGCTACACCTTC
J: TRBJ1-2; D: .; size: .; V: TRBV18; CDR3: CASSPGSQRGYTF; DNA: TGTGCCAGCTCACCGGGCTCTCAACGCGGCTACACCTTC
J: TRBJ1-3; D: .; size: .; V: TRBV5-8; CDR3: CASSFQGADTIYF; DNA: TGTGCCAGCAGCTTTCAAGGGGCTGACACCATATATTTT
J: TRBJ1-1; D: .; size: .; V: TRBV6-5; CDR3: CASSYSAGPLDEAFF; DNA: TGTGCCAGCAGTTACTCGGCAGGGCCCTTAGATGAAGCTTTCTTT
J: TRBJ1-2; D: .; size: few; V: TRBV4-3; CDR3: CASSQDRLVYGYTF; DNA: TGCGCCAGCAGCCAAGATCGGTTAGTCTATGGCTACACCTTC
J: TRBJ1-2; D: .; size: .; V: TRBV30; CDR3: CAWSGGFGGYTF; DNA: TGTGCCTGGAGTGGGGGGTTCGGGGGCTACACCTTC